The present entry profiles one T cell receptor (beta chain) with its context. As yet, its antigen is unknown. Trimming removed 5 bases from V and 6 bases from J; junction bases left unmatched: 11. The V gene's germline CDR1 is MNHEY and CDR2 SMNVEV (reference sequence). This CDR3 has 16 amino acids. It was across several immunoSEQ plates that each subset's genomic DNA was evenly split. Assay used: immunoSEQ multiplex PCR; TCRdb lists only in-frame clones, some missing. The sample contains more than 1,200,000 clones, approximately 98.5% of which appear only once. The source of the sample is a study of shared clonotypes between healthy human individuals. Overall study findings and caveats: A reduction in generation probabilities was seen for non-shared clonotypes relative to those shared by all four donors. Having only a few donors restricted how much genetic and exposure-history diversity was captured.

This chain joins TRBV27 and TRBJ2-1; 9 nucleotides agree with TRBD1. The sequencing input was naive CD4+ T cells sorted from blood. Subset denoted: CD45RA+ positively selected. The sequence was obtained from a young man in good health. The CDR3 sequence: CASSPWAGQGINEQFF. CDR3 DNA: TGTGCCAGCAGTCCGTGGGCGGGACAGGGTATCAATGAGCAGTTCTTC.